This T cell receptor beta chain was recovered during a study of cytomegalovirus exposure and HLA in healthy donors. Study conclusions and caveats: Researchers reported in a later analysis that a missense DCLRE1C variant was tied to TCR beta V- and J-gene trimming.

With respect to this clone: Its antigen is unknown.

V lost 2 bases, J lost 2 bases, and 15 bases lay in between. Germline CDR1 reads MNHEY; CDR2 reads SVGAGI. This CDR3 has 16 amino acids. The PCR was carried out with 60 Vbeta primers and 13 Jbeta primers. The table came from immunoSEQ multiplex PCR; TCRdb's copy has only in-frame clones and leaves some out. The table includes hundreds of thousands of clones, about 80% detected once. This chain links TRBV6-5 with TRBJ1-2, with a tentative D call TRBD1 (6 bases). The material sequenced was PBMCs. This TCR derives from an older woman in good health and CMV-seropositive. The CDR3 bases are TGTGCCAGCAGTTACACATACAGGGTAGAGAACTATGGCTACACCTTC. Amino acid sequence: CASSYTYRVENYGYTF.